These 27 T cell receptor beta chains were sequenced from one sample in a study of T cells in Graves' hyperthyroidism and ophthalmopathy. The investigators amplified TCR beta CDR3 regions from RNA transcripts. During a first-round RT-PCR of the TCR CDR3, the HTBI primer set was used. TCRdb re-called the multiplex PCR reads with MiXCR, one entry per CDR3 protein. The data hold approximately 200,000 distinct CDR3 sequences, with approximately 16% observed a single time. Sequenced sample: blood. All receptors come from a man aged 40-55 years with Graves' hyperthyroidism.

Concerning this clonotype itself: Since a much larger clone is just one base distant, this may be a read error. The V call is TRBV3-1, the J call TRBJ2-2; D uncertain. CDR1 and CDR2 from the germline V gene are LGHDT and YNNKEL (reference sequence). The CDR3 covers 13 residues. The CDR3 loop reads CATSQFFTGELFF. DNA for the CDR3: TGTGCCACCAGCCAATTCTTCACCGGGGAGCTGTTTTTT. Full variable domain (missing parts from reference TRBV3-1 and TRBJ2-2): DTAVSQTPKYLVTQMGNDKSIKCEQNLGHDTMYWYKQDSKKFLKIMFSYNNKELIINETVPNRFSPKSPDKAHLNLHINSLELGDSAVYFCATSQFFTGELFFGEGSRLTVL.

This clonotype was observed at least ten times. This chain joins TRBV7-2 and TRBJ2-4; 7 bases agree with TRBD2. The germline gives CDR1 SGHTA, CDR2 FQGNSA. V was pared by 5 bases and J by 11 bases, with 12 bases of the junction left unmatched. The CDR3 totals 14 residues. The CDR3 region is CASSPIWGGPVQYF. CDR3 coding DNA: TGTGCCAGCAGCCCCATTTGGGGGGGACCTGTTCAGTACTTC.

This clonotype was seen more than once but under ten times. The CDR3 protein is CASSPTGGNEKLFF. CDR3 DNA: TGTGCCAGCAGTCCGACAGGGGGGAATGAAAAACTGTTTTTT. The chain is built from TRBV6-1 and TRBJ1-4; 9 positions match TRBD1. CDR1 is MNHNS, CDR2 SASEGT, per germline. The CDR3 sequence is 14 residues long. The V and J ends lost 5 bases and 5 bases, in that order; junction bases with no gene match: 3.

In its sample, this clonotype was seen many times. This sequence joins TRBV9 and TRBJ2-7, with 9 bases that match TRBD1. The CDR3 spans 15 residues. Germline loops: CDR1 SGDLS, CDR2 YYNGEE. Trimming removed 1 base from V and 7 bases from J; junction bases left unmatched: 9. The DNA for the CDR3 is TGTGCCAGCAGCGTATCCGGGACAGGGTCGGATGAGCAGTACTTC. This translates into CASSVSGTGSDEQYF.

The table lists this clonotype with a few counts. CDR3 protein: CATPGGNYGYTF. The CDR3 DNA reads TGTGCCACACCGGGAGGGAATTATGGCTACACCTTC. The chain links TRBV7-2 to TRBJ1-2; no reliable D call. Germline CDR1 SGHTA, CDR2 FQGNSA. Trimming cost V 10 bases and J 5 bases, with 14 bases left between them. The CDR3 runs 12 residues.

This clonotype was seen ten or more times. This chain connects TRBV5-5 to TRBJ1-1; D uncertain. V lost 0 bases, J lost 2 bases, and 8 bases lay in between. From germline, CDR1 is SGHKS and CDR2 YYEKEE (reference sequence). The CDR3 is made up of 14 amino acids. The CDR3 region has the DNA TGTGCCAGCAGCTTGGTCCAACACAACACTGAAGCTTTCTTT. The encoded protein is CASSLVQHNTEAFF.

The table lists this clonotype with many counts. The V and J genes are TRBV6-1 and TRBJ1-5; weak D call: TRBD1 (5 bases). Trimming removed 8 bases at V and 3 bases at J, with 14 bases between. CDR3 size: 14 residues. CDR1 and CDR2 (germline): MNHNS, SASEGT. The CDR3 spells CASRRGGSNQPQHF. The CDR3, as DNA: TGTGCCAGCCGGAGGGGAGGGTCCAATCAGCCCCAGCATTTT.

This clonotype was seen ten or more times. V is TRBV6-2 or TRBV6-3 and J is TRBJ1-1; D is perhaps TRBD1 (5 bases). Between the trimmed V and J ends, which lost 6 bases and 1 base, there was a span of 15 bases. Germline CDR1 and CDR2: MNHEY and SVGEGT. The CDR3 consists of 15 residues. Written as DNA, the CDR3 is TGTGCCAGCAGCCCCGGGACTCAACCGAACACTGAAGCTTTCTTT. This encodes CASSPGTQPNTEAFF.

This clonotype was picked up many times. The gene calls are TRBV10-3 and TRBJ1-4; a possible D gene is TRBD1 (5 bases). Germline CDR1 reads ENHRY; CDR2 reads SYGVKD. The CDR3 is 14 amino acids. The germline V and J ends were trimmed by 4 bases and 5 bases, with 11 bases remaining between them. The CDR3 nucleotides are TGTGCCATCAGTGGCGGAAGGGGCAATGAAAAACTGTTTTTT. Translating gives CAISGGRGNEKLFF.

Ten or more counts support this clonotype. This chain links TRBV6-5 with TRBJ1-6; 9 positions agree with TRBD1. V lost 0 bases to trimming and J lost 7 bases; unmatched junction nucleotides: 13. This CDR3 has 19 residues. Germline-derived CDR1 and CDR2 are MNHEY and SVGAGI. DNA for the CDR3: TGTGCCAGCAGTTACTCGAACCGATATAGGACAGGGGAAAATTCACCCCTCCACTTT. Protein product: CASSYSNRYRTGENSPLHF.

This clonotype has only a few counts. The gene calls are TRBV6-1 and TRBJ1-4, with 8 positions matching TRBD1. Unmatched junction bases numbered 8, after V lost 8 bases and J lost 0 bases. CDR3 length equals 16 residues. Per the germline V gene, CDR1 is MNHNS and CDR2 is SASEGT. CDR3 region: CASRDRGGATNEKLFF. CDR3 in DNA: TGTGCCAGCCGCGACAGGGGAGGAGCAACTAATGAAAAACTGTTTTTT.

At least ten counts were recorded for this clonotype. The rearrangement links TRBV5-1 to TRBJ1-1; D ambiguous. Between the trimmed V and J ends, which lost 4 bases and 0 bases, there was a span of 13 bases. This CDR3 spans 15 amino acids. Per the germline V gene, CDR1 is SGHRS and CDR2 is YFSETQ. The CDR3 loop is CASSPGVTLNTEAFF. The DNA of the CDR3 is TGCGCCAGCAGCCCCGGAGTGACGTTGAACACTGAAGCTTTCTTT.

Here the CDR3 reads CASASGDSSYEQYF. In DNA, the CDR3 is TGCGCCAGCGCGAGCGGGGACAGCTCCTACGAGCAGTACTTC. V usage is TRBV5-1 and J usage is TRBJ2-7; either TRBD1 or TRBD2 may supply D (7 bases each). Germline CDR1 and CDR2: SGHRS and YFSETQ. V was cut by 7 bases and J by 0 bases, with 14 bases left in between. The CDR3 is 14 amino acids.

This clonotype was found many times. This rearrangement joins TRBV6-2 or TRBV6-3 to TRBJ1-1; D may be TRBD1 (6 bases). CDR1 and CDR2 from the germline V gene are MNHEY and SVGEGT. CDR3 length: 17 residues. Trimming took off 5 bases at V and 0 bases at J, with 19 bases between the two ends. This chain's CDR3 is CASSQPQGRVMNTEAFF. The CDR3, as DNA: TGTGCCAGCAGTCAACCACAGGGCCGGGTCATGAACACTGAAGCTTTCTTT.

Worth noting for this clonotype: An end of the junction does not agree with germline; a read error may underlie this. J is TRBJ1-1 and V is TRBV27; D is unclear. This CDR3 contains 13 residues. Per germline, CDR1 MNHEY and CDR2 SMNVEV (reference sequence). The CDR3: CVSKGISNTEAFF. In nucleotides, the CDR3 is TGTGTCAGCAAAGGCATATCGAACACTGAAGCTTTCTTT.

The sample holds many counts of this clonotype. The J gene is TRBJ1-5, the V gene TRBV5-1, with D unresolved. Trimming removed 2 bases at V and 1 base at J, with 4 bases between. Germline V CDR1 and CDR2: SGHRS, YFSETQ. CDR3 length: 13 residues. CDR3 amino acids: CASSFESNQPQHF. DNA of the CDR3: TGCGCCAGCAGCTTTGAAAGCAATCAGCCCCAGCATTTT.

The chain combines TRBV6-1 with TRBJ2-7; D might be TRBD2 (6 bases). The CDR3 covers 16 residues. Trimming stripped 6 bases from V and 2 bases from J, with 20 bases between. Germline-derived CDR1 and CDR2 are MNHNS and SASEGT. The CDR3 nucleotides read TGTGCCAGCAGGCGTTCCGGGACTGAGTATGCCTACGAGCAGTACTTC. Protein: CASRRSGTEYAYEQYF.

Ten or more counts support this clonotype. The rearrangement joins TRBV15 to TRBJ2-2; D not resolved. This CDR3 has 15 residues. Trimming removed 0 bases from V and 7 bases from J, with 12 bases in between. Germline assignment: CDR1 LNHNV and CDR2 YYDKDF (reference sequence). The CDR3 nucleotides read TGTGCCACCAGCAGAGATCTTAGACCGGACGGGGAGCTGTTTTTT. Amino acids: CATSRDLRPDGELFF.

This clonotype was found a few times. The J gene is TRBJ1-2, the V gene TRBV9; 7 nucleotides line up with TRBD1. The germline gives CDR1 SGDLS, CDR2 YYNGEE. CDR3 size: 16 residues. V shed 4 bases, J shed 4 bases, and the junction held 13 bases outside the gene matches. CDR3: CASSNMIDRVLYGYTF. CDR3 nucleotide sequence: TGTGCCAGCAGCAATATGATAGACAGGGTCCTCTATGGCTACACCTTC.

To note about this clonotype: Given a much more abundant clone one base away, this may be a read error. The CDR3 loop is CSARPQTGLGGEPFF. As DNA, the CDR3 is TGCAGTGCTAGACCACAGACAGGGCTGGGCGGGGAGCCGTTTTTT. This chain links TRBV20-1 with TRBJ2-2, with a tentative D call TRBD1 (7 bases). Germline values: CDR1 DFQATT, CDR2 SNEGSKA (reference sequence). This CDR3 is built from 15 residues.

Many counts were recorded for this clonotype. V is TRBV7-8 and J is TRBJ1-4; D uncertain. The CDR3 length is 14 residues. Germline V gives CDR1 SGHVS, CDR2 FQNEAQ. The germline V and J ends were trimmed by 5 bases and 0 bases, with 7 bases remaining between them. CDR3 sequence (DNA): TGTGCCAGCAGCAGCGGGACAACTAATGAAAAACTGTTTTTT. Its translation is CASSSGTTNEKLFF.

This clonotype was found many times. The chain couples TRBV10-1 to TRBJ2-7; D is possibly TRBD1 (6 bases). The germline gives CDR1 WNHNN, CDR2 SYGVQD (reference sequence). Between the trimmed V and J ends, which lost 6 bases and 6 bases, there was a span of 12 bases. The CDR3 length is 12 residues. CDR3 bases: TGCGCCAGCAGCGCTACAGGGTTCGAGCAGTACTTC. Amino acid sequence: CASSATGFEQYF.

This clonotype was observed at least ten times. The rearrangement links TRBV11-2 to TRBJ2-1, with D tentatively TRBD1 (5 bases). CDR3 size: 15 residues. V lost 0 bases, J lost 3 bases, and 9 bases lay in between. Germline CDR1 and CDR2: SGHAT and FQNNGV. The CDR3 DNA reads TGTGCCAGCAGCTTAGATCTAAGGGGCTACAATGAGCAGTTCTTC. This encodes CASSLDLRGYNEQFF.

This chain uses TRBV7-3 with TRBJ2-5; TRBD2 aligns across 14 bases. CDR3 length: 14 amino acids. J was trimmed by 7 bases and V by 5 bases; bases with no gene match: 3. Germline-derived CDR1 and CDR2 are SGHTA and FQGTGA. The CDR3 region has the DNA TGTGCCAGCAGCCGACTAGCGGGGGGGCGGACCCAGTACTTC. This translates into CASSRLAGGRTQYF.

This clonotype appeared a few times. A much larger clone is a single base away; this may be a read error. This chain uses TRBV6-5 with TRBJ2-7; 8 positions agree with TRBD1. The length of the CDR3 is 15 residues. From germline, CDR1 is MNHEY and CDR2 SVGAGI. The CDR3 DNA follows: TGTGCCAGCAGTTACCAGGGGGCGCGTCTCTACAAGCAGTACTTC. It encodes CASSYQGARLYKQYF.

This clonotype was recorded many times. This sequence joins TRBV5-6 and TRBJ1-1; TRBD1 matches at 10 bases. CDR1 is SGHDT, CDR2 YYEEEE, per germline. V was pared by 2 bases and J by 4 bases, with 5 bases of the junction left unmatched. CDR3 size: 15 residues. In DNA form, the CDR3 reads TGTGCCAGCAGCTTATTCGGGACAGGGGCCACTGAAGCTTTCTTT. Amino acids: CASSLFGTGATEAFF.

The rearrangement links TRBV4-3 to TRBJ1-6; D is unresolved. This CDR3 has 13 amino acids. Trimming took off 4 bases at V and 10 bases at J, with 11 bases between the two ends. CDR1 and CDR2 from the germline V gene are LGHNA and YSLEER. CDR3 in amino acids: CASSLVGRSPLHF. The CDR3, as DNA: TGCGCCAGCAGCCTAGTAGGGAGATCACCCCTCCACTTT.